This T cell receptor beta chain originates from a study of blood T cell repertoires in COVID-19. Study as a whole: Sources were T cells, B-cell-depleted T cells, or PBMCs; the material itself was cDNA or gDNA.

Per the original methods: Nucleated cell counts were estimated from reference gene primer amplification. Assay: immunoSEQ multiplex PCR; the TCRdb copy retains only in-frame clones and omits some. V and J calls and clone size come straight from that table; D and trimming were deduced from the DNA. The data show under 250,000 clones, approximately 90% seen once. The germline V gene encodes CDR1 SNHLY and CDR2 FYNNEI. There are 14 residues in the CDR3. The germline V and J ends were trimmed by 6 bases and 3 bases, with 15 bases remaining between them. Those who participated ranged in age from roughly 18 to 89 years and resided in about two dozen US areas.

The source of this sequence is a woman aged 18-35 years in a cohort exposed to, infected with or recovered from COVID-19 (not recorded which). The sample taken for sequencing was PBMCs or T cells enriched from blood (not recorded which). The V gene is TRBV2, the J gene TRBJ2-7; perhaps TRBD2 as D (5 bases). The CDR3 loop is CASRPLGVGYEQYF. The CDR3 DNA is TGTGCCAGCAGACCCCTCGGGGTGGGCTACGAGCAGTACTTC.